The following is a TCR beta chain sequence with its context. Here immunoSEQ multiplex PCR was the method, and the copy in TCRdb shows in-frame clones only, minus some. The sample records 35,000 to 50,000 clones, roughly nine tenths being singletons. This specimen belongs to a study of T cell changes during pregnancy in multiple sclerosis. There are 16 residues in the CDR3. V was shortened by 2 bases and J by 2 bases, with 10 bases between the two germline ends. Germline values: CDR1 MNHNY, CDR2 SVGAGI (reference sequence). V usage is TRBV6-6 and J usage is TRBJ2-6; no clear D gene. This receptor was taken from a female donor with multiple sclerosis, enrolled in a pregnancy study. The sequenced sample was CD4+ T cells from peripheral blood mononuclear cells, obtained in the first trimester of pregnancy. The CDR3, as DNA: TGTGCCAGCAGTTACGGATCAGGAACTGGGGCCAACGTCCTGACTTTC. The encoded protein is CASSYGSGTGANVLTF.